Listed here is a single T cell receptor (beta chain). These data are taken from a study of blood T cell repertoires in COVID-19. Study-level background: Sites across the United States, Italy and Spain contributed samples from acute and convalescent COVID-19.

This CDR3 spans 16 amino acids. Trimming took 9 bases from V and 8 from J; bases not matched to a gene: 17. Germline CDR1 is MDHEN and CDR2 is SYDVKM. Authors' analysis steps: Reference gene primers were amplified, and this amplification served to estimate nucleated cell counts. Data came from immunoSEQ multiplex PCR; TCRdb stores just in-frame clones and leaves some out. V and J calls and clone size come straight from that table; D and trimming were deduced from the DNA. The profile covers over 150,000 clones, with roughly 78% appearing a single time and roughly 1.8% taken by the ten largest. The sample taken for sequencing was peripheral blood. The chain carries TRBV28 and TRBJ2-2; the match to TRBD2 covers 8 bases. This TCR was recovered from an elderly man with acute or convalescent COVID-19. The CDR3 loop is CASLGPGLGTMGELFF. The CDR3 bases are TGTGCCAGTCTTGGACCGGGACTAGGTACCATGGGGGAGCTGTTTTTT.